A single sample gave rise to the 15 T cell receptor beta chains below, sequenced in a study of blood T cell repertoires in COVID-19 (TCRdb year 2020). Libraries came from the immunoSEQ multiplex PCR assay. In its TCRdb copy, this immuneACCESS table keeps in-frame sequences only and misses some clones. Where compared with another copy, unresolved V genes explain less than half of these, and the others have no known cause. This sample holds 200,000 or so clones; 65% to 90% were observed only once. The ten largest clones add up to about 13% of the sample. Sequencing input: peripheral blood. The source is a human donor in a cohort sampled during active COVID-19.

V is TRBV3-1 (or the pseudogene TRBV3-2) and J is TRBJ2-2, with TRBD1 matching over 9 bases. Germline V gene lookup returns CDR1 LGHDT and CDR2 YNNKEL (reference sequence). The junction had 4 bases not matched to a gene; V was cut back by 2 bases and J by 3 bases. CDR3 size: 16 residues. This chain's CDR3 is CASSQQTGGYTGELFF. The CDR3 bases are TGTGCCAGCAGCCAACAGACAGGGGGTTACACCGGGGAGCTGTTTTTT.

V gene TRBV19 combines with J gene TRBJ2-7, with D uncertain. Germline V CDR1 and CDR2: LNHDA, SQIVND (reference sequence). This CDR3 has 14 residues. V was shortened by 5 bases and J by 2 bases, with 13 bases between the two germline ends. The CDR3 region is CASSPGLFPYEQYF. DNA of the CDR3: TGTGCCAGTAGTCCGGGTTTATTTCCCTACGAGCAGTACTTC. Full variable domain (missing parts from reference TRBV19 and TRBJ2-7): DGGITQSPKYLFRKEGQNVTLSCEQNLNHDAMYWYRQDPGQGLRLIYYSQIVNDFQKGDIAEGYSVSREKKESFPLTVTSAQKNPTAFYLCASSPGLFPYEQYFGPGTRLTVT.

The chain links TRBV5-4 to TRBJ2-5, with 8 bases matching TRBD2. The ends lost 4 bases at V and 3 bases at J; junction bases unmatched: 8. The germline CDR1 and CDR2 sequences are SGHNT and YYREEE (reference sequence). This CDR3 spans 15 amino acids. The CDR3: CASSPGGAGKETQYF. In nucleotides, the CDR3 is TGTGCCAGCAGCCCCGGGGGGGCGGGAAAAGAGACCCAGTACTTC.

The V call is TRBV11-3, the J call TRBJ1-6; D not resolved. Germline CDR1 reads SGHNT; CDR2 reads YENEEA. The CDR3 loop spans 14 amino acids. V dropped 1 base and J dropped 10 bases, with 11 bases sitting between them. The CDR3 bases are TGTGCCAGCAGCTTAGTAGCACGCCGCTCACCCCTCCACTTT. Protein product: CASSLVARRSPLHF.

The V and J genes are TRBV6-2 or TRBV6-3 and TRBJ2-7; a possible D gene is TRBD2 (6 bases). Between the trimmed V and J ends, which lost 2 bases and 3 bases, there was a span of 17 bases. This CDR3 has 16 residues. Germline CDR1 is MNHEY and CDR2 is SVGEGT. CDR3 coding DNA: TGTGCCAGCAGTTACATGGCGGGAACTTCAATCTACGAGCAGTACTTC. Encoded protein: CASSYMAGTSIYEQYF.

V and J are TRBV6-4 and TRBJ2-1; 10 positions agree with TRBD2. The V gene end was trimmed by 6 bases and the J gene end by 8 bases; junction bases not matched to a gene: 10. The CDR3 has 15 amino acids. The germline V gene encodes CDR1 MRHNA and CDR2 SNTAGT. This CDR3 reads CASSPASGRGYEQFF. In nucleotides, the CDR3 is TGTGCCAGCAGCCCCGCTAGCGGGAGAGGGTATGAGCAGTTCTTC.

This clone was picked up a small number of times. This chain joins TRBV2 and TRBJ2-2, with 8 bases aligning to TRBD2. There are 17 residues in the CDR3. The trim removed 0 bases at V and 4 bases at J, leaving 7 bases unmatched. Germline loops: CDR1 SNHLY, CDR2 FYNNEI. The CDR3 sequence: CASSEALGLVGTGELFF. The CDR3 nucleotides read TGTGCCAGCAGTGAAGCCTTGGGACTAGTTGGCACCGGGGAGCTGTTTTTT.

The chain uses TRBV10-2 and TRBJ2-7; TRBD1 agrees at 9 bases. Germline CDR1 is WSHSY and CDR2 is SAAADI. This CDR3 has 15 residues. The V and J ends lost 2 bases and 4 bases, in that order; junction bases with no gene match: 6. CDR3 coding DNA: TGCGCCAGCAGTGAGAGGGGGACAGGGTCGTACGAGCAGTACTTC. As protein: CASSERGTGSYEQYF.

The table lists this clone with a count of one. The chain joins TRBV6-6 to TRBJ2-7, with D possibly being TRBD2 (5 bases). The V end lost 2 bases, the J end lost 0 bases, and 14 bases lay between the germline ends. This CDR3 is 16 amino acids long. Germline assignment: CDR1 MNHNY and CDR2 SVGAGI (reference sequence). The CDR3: CASSYPPSSSSYEQYF. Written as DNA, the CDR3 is TGTGCCAGCAGTTACCCCCCTAGCAGCAGCTCCTACGAGCAGTACTTC.

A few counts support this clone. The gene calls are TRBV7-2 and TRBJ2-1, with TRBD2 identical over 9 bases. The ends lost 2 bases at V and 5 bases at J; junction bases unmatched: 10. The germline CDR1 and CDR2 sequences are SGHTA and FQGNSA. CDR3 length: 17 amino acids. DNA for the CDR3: TGTGCCAGCAGCTTACGGGGGGCGGGAGGGCCGAACAATGAGCAGTTCTTC. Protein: CASSLRGAGGPNNEQFF.

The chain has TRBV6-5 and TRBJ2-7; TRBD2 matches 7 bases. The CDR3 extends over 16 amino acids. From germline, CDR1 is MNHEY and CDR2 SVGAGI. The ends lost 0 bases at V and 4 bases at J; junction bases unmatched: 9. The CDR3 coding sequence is TGTGCCAGCAGTTACTCGCCTCCGGGGGAGGGGTACGAGCAGTACTTC. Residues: CASSYSPPGEGYEQYF.

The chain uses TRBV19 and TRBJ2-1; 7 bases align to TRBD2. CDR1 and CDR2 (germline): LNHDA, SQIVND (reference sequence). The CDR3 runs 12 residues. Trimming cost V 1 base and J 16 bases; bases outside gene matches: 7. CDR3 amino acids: CASSIGGRELFF. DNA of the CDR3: TGTGCCAGTAGTATAGGCGGGAGAGAGCTCTTCTTC.

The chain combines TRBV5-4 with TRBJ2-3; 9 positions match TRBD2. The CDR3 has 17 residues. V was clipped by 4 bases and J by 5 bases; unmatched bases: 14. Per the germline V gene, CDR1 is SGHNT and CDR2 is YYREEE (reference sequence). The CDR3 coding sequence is TGTGCCAGCAGCACAACCTACGGGACTAGCACTGTAGATACGCAGTATTTT. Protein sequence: CASSTTYGTSTVDTQYF. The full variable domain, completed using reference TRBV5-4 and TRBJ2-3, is ETGVTQSPTHLIKTRGQQVTLRCSSQSGHNTVSWYQQALGQGPQFIFQYYREEENGRGNFPPRFSGLQFPNYSSELNVNALELDDSALYLCASSTTYGTSTVDTQYFGPGTRLTVL.

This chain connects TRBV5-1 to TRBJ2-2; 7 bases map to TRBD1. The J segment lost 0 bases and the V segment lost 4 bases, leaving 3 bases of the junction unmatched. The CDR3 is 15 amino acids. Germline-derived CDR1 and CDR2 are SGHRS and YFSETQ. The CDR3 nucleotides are TGCGCCAGCAGCGGGGGACAGCCGAACACCGGGGAGCTGTTTTTT. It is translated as CASSGGQPNTGELFF. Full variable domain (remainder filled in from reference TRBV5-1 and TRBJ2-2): KAGVTQTPRYLIKTRGQQVTLSCSPISGHRSVSWYQQTPGQGLQFLFEYFSETQRNKGNFPGRFSGRQFSNSRSEMNVSTLELGDSALYLCASSGGQPNTGELFFGEGSRLTVL.

The CDR3, as DNA: TGTGCCAGCAGCCAAGATCCACTAGCGGGACTCACCGGGGAGCTGTTTTTT. Translation gives CASSQDPLAGLTGELFF. The J gene is TRBJ2-2, the V gene TRBV3-1 (or the pseudogene TRBV3-2); the match to TRBD2 covers 10 bases. The CDR3 has 17 residues. V was clipped by 0 bases and J by 4 bases; unmatched bases: 5. Germline assignment: CDR1 LGHDT and CDR2 YNNKEL (reference sequence).